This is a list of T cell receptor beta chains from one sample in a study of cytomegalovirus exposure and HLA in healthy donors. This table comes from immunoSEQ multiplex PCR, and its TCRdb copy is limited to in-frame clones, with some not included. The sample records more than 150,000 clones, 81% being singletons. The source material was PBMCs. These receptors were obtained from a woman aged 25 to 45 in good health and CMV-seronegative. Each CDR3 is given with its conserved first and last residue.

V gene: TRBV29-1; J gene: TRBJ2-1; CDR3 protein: CSVNLDRYNEQFF
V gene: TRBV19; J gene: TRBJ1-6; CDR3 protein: CASISRHGGDNSPLHF
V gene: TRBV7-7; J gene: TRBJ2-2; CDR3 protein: CASSPSTSGELFF
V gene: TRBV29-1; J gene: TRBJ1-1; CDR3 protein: CSARDRTNTEAFF
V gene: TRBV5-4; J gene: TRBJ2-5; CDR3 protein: CASSLERGLGEETQYF
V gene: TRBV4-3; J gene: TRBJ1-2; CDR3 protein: CASSQDTRFPYGYTF
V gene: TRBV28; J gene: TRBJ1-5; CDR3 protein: CASRTPSEGRQPQHF
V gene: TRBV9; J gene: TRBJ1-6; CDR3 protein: CASSVDPLAQGGTPLHF
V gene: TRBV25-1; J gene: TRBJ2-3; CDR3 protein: CASSEYVGGEEDTQYF
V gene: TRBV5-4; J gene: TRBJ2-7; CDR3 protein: CASSAGLAGASSYEQYF
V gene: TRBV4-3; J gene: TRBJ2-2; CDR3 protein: CASSQVGGATNTGELFF
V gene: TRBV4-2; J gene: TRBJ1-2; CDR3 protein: CASSLLRGGESYGYTF
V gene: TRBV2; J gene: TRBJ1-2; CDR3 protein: CASSYIGQGNYGYTF
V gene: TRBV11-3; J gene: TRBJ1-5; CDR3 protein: CASSREDQPQHF
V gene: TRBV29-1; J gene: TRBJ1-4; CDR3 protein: CSATTGSNEKLFF
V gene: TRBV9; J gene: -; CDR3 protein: CASSASGGTGSHEQYF
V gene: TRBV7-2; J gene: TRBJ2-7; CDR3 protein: CASSLADRIYEQYF
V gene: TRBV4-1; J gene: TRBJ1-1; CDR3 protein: CASSQVDRNTEAFF
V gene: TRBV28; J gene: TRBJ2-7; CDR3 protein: CASKRIRTSFYEQYF
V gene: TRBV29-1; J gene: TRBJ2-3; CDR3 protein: CSVPGQGAGDTQYF
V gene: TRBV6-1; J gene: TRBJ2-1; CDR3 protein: CASSGQSSYNEQFF
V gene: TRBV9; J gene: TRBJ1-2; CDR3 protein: CASSVDWERSYGYTF
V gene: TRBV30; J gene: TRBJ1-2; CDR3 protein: CAWRPGSAGYTF
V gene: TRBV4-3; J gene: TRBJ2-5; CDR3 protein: CASSQDVRGRQETQYF
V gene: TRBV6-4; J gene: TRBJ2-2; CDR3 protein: CASRGQGELFF
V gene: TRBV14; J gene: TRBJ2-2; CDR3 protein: CASRGNPANTGELFF
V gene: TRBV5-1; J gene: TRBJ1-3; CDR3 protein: CASSLTGTGNSGNTIYF
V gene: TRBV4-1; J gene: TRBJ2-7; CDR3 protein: CASSVDGGNGYEQYF
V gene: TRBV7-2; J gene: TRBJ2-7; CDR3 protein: CASSTHDSVYEQYF
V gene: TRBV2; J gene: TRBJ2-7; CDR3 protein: CASSGLAGGPYEQYF
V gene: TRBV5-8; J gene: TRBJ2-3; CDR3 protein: CASSTGSRGRDTQYF
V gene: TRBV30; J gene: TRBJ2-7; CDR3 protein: CAWSAPGTSPKQYF
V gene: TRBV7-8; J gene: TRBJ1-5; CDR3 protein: CASSTWTGIPDGNQPQHF
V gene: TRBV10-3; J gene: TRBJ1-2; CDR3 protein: CAINPSTGTYGYTF
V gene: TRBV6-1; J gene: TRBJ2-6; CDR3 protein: CASSRGGDLANVLTF
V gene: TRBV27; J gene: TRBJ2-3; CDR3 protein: CASSLLGLAGGGTDTQYF
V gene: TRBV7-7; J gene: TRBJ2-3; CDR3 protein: CASSYSGTGGDTQYF
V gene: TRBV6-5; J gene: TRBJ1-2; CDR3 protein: CASRPGQGAHYGYTF
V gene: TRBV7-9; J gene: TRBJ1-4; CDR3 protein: CASSLVEFSDRDEKLFF
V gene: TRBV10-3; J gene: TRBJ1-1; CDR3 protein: CAISERGTGGGDTEAFF
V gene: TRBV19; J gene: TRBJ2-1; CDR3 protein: CASGQGVHNEQFF